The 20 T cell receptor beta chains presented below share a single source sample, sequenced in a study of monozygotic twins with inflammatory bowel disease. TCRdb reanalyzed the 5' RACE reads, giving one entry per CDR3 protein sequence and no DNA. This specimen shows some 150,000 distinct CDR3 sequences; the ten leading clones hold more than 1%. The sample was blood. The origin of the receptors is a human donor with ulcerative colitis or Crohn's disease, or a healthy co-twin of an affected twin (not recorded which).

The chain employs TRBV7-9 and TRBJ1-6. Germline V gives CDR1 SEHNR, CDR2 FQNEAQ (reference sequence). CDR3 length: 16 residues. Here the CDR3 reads CASSLAIPTRSSPLHF.

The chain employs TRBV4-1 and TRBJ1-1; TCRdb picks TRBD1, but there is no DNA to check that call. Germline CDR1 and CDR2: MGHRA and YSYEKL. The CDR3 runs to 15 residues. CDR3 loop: CASSPFGGMNTEAFF.

The CDR3 reads CASSLVQVLGYTF. The chain carries TRBV7-9 and TRBJ1-2; TCRdb outputs TRBD1, but without DNA this stays unchecked. CDR3 length equals 13 residues. Germline V CDR1 and CDR2: SEHNR, FQNEAQ (reference sequence).

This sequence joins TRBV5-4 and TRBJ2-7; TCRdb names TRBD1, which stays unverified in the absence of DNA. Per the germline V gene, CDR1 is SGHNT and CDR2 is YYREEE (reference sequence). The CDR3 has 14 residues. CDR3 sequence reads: CASSLRGGRYEQYF.

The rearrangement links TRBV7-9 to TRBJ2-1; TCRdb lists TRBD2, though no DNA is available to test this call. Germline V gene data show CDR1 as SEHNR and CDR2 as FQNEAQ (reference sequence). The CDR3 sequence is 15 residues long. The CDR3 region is CASSPREMVYNEQFF.

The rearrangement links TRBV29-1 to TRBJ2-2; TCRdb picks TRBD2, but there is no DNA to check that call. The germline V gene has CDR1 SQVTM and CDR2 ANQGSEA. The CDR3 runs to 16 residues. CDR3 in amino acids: CSVETGLADPRGELFF.

The CDR3 sequence: CAWRGGTFGGYTF. V gene TRBV30 combines with J gene TRBJ1-2; TCRdb reports TRBD1, a call that lacks DNA to check it against. Germline loops: CDR1 GTSNPN, CDR2 SVGIG (reference sequence). This CDR3 region has 13 residues.

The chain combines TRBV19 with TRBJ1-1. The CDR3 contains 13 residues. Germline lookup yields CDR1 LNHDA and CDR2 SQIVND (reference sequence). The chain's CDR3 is CASSVRTGAEAFF.

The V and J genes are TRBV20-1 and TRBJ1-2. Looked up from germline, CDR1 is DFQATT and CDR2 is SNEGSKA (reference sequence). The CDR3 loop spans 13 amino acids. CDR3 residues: CSGRGGRDYGYTF.

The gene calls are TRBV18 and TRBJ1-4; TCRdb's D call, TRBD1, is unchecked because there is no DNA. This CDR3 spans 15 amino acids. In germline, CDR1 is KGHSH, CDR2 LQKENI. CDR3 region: CASSRSGGVNEKLFF.

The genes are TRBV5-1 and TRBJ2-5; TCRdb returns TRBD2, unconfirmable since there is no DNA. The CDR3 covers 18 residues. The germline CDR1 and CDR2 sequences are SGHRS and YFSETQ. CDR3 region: CASSRGPRTSGFQETQYF. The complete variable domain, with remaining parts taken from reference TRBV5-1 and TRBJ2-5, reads KAGVTQTPRYLIKTRGQQVTLSCSPISGHRSVSWYQQTPGQGLQFLFEYFSETQRNKGNFPGRFSGRQFSNSRSEMNVSTLELGDSALYLCASSRGPRTSGFQETQYFGPGTRLLVL.

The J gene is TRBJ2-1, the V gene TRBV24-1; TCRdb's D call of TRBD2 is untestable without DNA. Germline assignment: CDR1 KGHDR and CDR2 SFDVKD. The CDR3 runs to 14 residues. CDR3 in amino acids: CATSDGGTSYEQFF.

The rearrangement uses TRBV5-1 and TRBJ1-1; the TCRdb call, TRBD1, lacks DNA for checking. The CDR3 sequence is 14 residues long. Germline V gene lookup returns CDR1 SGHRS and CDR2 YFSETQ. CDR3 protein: CASSLDGQLQEAFF.

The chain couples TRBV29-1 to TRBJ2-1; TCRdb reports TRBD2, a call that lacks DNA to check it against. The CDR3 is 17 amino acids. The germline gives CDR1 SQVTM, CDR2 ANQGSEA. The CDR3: CSVLPGTSGRAVNEQFF.

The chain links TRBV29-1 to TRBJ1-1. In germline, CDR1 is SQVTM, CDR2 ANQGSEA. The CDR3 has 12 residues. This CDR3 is CSGGDRNTEAFF.

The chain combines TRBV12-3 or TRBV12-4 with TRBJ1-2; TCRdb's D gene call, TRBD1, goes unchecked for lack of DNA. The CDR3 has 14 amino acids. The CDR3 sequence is CASSFSEGSYGYTF.

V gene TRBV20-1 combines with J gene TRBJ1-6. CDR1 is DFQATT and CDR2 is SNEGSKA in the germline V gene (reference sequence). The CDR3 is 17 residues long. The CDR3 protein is CSARDPGRGSYNSPLHF.

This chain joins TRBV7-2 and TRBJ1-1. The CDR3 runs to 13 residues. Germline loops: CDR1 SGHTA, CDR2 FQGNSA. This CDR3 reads CATKGTANTEAFF.

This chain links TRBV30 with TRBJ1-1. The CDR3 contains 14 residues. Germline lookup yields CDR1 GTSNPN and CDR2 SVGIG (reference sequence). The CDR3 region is CAWRDESDRPEAFF.

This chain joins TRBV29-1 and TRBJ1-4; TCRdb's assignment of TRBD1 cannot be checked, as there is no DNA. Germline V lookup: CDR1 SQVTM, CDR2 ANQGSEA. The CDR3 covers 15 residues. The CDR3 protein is CSVAPGTGVNEKLFF. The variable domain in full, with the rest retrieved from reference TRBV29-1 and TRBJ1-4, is SAVISQKPSRDICQRGTSLTIQCQVDSQVTMMFWYRQQPGQSLTLIATANQGSEATYESGFVIDKFPISRPNLTFSTLTVSNMSPEDSSIYLCSVAPGTGVNEKLFFGSGTQLSVL.